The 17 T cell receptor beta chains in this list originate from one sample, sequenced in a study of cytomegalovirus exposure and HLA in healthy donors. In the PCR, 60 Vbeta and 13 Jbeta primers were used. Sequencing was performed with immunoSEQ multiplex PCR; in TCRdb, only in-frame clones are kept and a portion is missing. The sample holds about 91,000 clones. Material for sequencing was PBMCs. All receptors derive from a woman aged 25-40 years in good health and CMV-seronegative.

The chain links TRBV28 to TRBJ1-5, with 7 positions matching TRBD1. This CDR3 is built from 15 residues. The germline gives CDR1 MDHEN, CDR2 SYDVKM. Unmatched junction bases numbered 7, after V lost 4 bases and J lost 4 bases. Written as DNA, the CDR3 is TGTGCCAGCAGTTCAGACAGGGTCAGTAATCAGCCCCAGCATTTT. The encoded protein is CASSSDRVSNQPQHF.

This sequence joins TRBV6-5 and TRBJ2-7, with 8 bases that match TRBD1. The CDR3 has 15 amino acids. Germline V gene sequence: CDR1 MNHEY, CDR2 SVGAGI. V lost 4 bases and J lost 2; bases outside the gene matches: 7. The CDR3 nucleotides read TGTGCCAGCAGTTTCTCCCCGGACAGGGCCTACGAGCAGTACTTC. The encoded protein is CASSFSPDRAYEQYF.

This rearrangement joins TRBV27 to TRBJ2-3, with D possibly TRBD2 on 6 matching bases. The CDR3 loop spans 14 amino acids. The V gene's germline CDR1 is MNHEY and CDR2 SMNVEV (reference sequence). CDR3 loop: CAAKVGGSTDTQYF. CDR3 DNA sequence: TGTGCGGCGAAGGTGGGGGGTAGCACAGATACGCAGTATTTT.

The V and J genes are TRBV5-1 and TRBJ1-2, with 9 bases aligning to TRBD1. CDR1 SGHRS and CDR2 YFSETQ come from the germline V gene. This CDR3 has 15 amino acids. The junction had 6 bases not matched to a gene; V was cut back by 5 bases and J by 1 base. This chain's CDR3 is CASSSGTGINYGYTF. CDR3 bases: TGCGCCAGCAGTTCCGGGACAGGGATTAACTATGGCTACACCTTC.

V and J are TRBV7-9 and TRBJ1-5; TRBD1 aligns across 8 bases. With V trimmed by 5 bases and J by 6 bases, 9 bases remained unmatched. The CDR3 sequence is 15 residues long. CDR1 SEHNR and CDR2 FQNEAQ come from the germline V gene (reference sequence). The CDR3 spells CASSPGQGRGQPQHF. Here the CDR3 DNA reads TGTGCCAGCAGCCCCGGACAGGGTCGGGGTCAGCCCCAGCATTTT. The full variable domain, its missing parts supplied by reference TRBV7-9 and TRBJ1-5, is DTGVSQNPRHKITKRGQNVTFRCDPISEHNRLYWYRQTLGQGPEFLTYFQNEAQLEKSRLLSDRFSAERPKGSFSTLEIQRTEQGDSAMYLCASSPGQGRGQPQHFGDGTRLSIL.

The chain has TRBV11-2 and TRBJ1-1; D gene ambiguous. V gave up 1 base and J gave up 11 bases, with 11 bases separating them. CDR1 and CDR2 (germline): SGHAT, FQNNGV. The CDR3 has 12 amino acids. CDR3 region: CASSLGGPLAFF. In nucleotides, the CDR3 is TGTGCCAGCAGCTTAGGAGGTCCTCTGGCTTTCTTT. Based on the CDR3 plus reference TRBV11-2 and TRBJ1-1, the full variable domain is EAGVAQSPRYKIIEKRQSVAFWCNPISGHATLYWYQQILGQGPKLLIQFQNNGVVDDSQLPKDRFSAERLKGVDSTLKIQPAKLEDSAVYLCASSLGGPLAFFGQGTRLTVV.

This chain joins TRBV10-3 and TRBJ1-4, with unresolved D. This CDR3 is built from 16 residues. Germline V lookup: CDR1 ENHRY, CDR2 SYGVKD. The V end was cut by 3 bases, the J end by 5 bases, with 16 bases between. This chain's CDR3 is CAISDAAREGNEKLFF. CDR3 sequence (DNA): TGTGCCATCAGTGACGCCGCGAGGGAAGGAAATGAAAAACTGTTTTTT.

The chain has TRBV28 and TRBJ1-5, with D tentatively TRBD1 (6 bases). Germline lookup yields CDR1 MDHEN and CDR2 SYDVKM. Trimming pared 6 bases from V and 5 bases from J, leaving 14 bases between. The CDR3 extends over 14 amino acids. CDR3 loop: CASSLDRDYQPQHF. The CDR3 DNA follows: TGTGCCAGCAGCCTGGACAGAGACTATCAGCCCCAGCATTTT.

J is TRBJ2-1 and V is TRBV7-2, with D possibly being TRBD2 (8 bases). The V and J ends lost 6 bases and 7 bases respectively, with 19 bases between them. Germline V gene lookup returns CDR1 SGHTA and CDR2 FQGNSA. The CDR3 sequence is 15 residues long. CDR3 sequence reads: CASSSYRGGGNEQFF. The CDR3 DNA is TGTGCCAGCAGTTCCTACAGGGGCGGGGGGAATGAGCAGTTCTTC. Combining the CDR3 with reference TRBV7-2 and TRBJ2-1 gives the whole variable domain GAGVSQSPSNKVTEKGKDVELRCDPISGHTALYWYRQSLGQGLEFLIYFQGNSAPDKSGLPSDRFSAERTGGSVSTLTIQRTQQEDSAVYLCASSSYRGGGNEQFFGPGTRLTVL.

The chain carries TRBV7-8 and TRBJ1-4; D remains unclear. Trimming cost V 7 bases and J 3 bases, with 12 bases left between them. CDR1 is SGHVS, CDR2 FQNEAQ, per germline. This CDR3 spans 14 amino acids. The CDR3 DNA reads TGTGCCAGCACCCGGGGTGACGCTAATGAAAAACTGTTTTTT. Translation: CASTRGDANEKLFF.

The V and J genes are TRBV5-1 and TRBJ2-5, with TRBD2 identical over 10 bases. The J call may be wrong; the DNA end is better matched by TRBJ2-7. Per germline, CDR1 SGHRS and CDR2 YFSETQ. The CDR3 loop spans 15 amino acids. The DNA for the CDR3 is TGCGCCAGCAGCTCGACTAGCGGGTTAGCCTACGAGCAGTACTTC. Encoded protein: CASSSTSGLAYEQYF.

This CDR3 is CASSSQGRSTDTQYF. The DNA for the CDR3 is TGTGCCAGCAGCTCTCAGGGCCGAAGCACAGATACGCAGTATTTT. The rearrangement links TRBV7-2 to TRBJ2-3, with TRBD1 as a possible D gene (5 bases). V was shortened by 4 bases and J by 0 bases, with 11 bases between the two germline ends. The CDR3 covers 15 residues. Germline V gene sequence: CDR1 SGHTA, CDR2 FQGNSA.

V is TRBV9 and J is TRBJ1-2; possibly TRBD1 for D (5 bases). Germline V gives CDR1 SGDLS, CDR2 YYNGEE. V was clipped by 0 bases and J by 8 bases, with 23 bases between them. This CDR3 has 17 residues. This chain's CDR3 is CASSVDWGDPRLRGYTF. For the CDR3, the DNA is TGTGCCAGCAGCGTAGATTGGGGGGATCCTCGGTTGCGGGGCTACACCTTC.

In DNA, the CDR3 is TGTGCCAGCAGCCAAAAAAAGGCGGAGCGAAGCGGCTACACCTTC. This sequence encodes CASSQKKAERSGYTF. The rearrangement links TRBV4-2 to TRBJ1-2; unclear D gene. V was pared by 2 bases and J by 8 bases, with 18 bases between. The CDR3 is 15 residues long. Germline V gene lookup returns CDR1 LGHNA and CDR2 YNFKEQ.

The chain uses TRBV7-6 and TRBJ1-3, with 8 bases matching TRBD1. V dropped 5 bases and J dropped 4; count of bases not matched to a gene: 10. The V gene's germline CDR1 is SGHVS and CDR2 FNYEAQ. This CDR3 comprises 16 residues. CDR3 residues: CASSRSAGGQGNTIYF. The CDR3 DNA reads TGTGCCAGCAGCCGCAGTGCAGGGGGCCAGGGAAACACCATATATTTT.

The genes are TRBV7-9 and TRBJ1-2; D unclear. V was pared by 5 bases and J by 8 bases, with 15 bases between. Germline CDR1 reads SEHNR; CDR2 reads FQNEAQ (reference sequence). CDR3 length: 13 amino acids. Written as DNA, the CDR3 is TGTGCCAGCAGCCACGGGATCCTCTTCGGCTACACCTTC. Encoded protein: CASSHGILFGYTF.

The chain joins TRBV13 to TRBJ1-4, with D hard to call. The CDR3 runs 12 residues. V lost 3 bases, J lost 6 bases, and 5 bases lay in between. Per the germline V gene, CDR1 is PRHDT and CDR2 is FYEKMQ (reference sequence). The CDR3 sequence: CASSLADEKLFF. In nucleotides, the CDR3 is TGTGCCAGCAGCTTGGCTGATGAAAAACTGTTTTTT.